The source of this T cell receptor beta chain is a study of blood T cell repertoires in COVID-19. For the study at large: COVID-19 samples collected from the United States, Italy and Spain covered acute and convalescent phases.

The data were produced by immunoSEQ multiplex PCR, yet TCRdb's version contains in-frame clones alone and is incomplete. The sample lists more than 250,000 clones; roughly nine tenths were seen once. This CDR3 comprises 13 residues. The V end lost 6 bases, the J end lost 0 bases, and 8 bases lay between the germline ends. This clonotype was sampled from a man between 18 and 29 years old who had recovered from COVID-19. The rearrangement links TRBV12-3 or TRBV12-4 to TRBJ1-2; no clear D gene. Sample: peripheral blood. The CDR3 coding sequence is TGTGCCAGCAGAGAGGCCGCTAACTATGGCTACACCTTC. This gives the protein CASREAANYGYTF.